These 13 T cell receptor beta chains were all obtained from the same sample, sequenced in a study of blood T cells in healthy people across ages. A second PCR, run for roughly 7 to 11 cycles, used a sample-barcoded 5' primer plus a J-beta primer mix. TCRdb independently ran MiXCR on the 5' RACE reads; one entry per CDR3 protein. This sample has about 1,500,000 distinct CDR3 sequences, with about 30% found just once. Specimen: blood. Every receptor here comes from a woman in her twenties or thirties in good health.

In its sample, this clonotype was seen a few times. The chain joins TRBV20-1 to TRBJ2-1, with 10 bases that match TRBD2. Losses at the gene ends were 0 bases for V and 9 bases for J; bases not matched to a gene: 8. Germline loops: CDR1 DFQATT, CDR2 SNEGSKA (reference sequence). This CDR3 contains 15 residues. Here the CDR3 DNA reads TGCAGTGCTAGAGATCCCAGCGGGAGGGCTTTTGAGCAGTTCTTC. Encoded protein: CSARDPSGRAFEQFF.

J is TRBJ2-4 and V is TRBV7-2; D gene unclear. The better agreement between TRBJ2-5 and the DNA end casts doubt on the J call. Looked up from germline, CDR1 is SGHTA and CDR2 is FQGNSA. This CDR3 has 15 amino acids. The CDR3 DNA reads as TGTGCCAGCAGCTTATTTGGGCCCAACGGAGAGACCCAGTACTTC. Amino acids: CASSLFGPNGETQYF.

This clonotype occurred a few times. The chain recombines TRBV29-1 with TRBJ2-7; 9 bases line up with TRBD1. Trimming removed 0 bases from V and 3 bases from J; junction bases left unmatched: 0. Per the germline V gene, CDR1 is SQVTM and CDR2 is ANQGSEA. The CDR3 contains 13 residues. CDR3 bases: TGCAGCGTTGAAGAGGACAGGGGCTACGAGCAGTACTTC. Residues: CSVEEDRGYEQYF.

This CDR3 reads CASSPHVGGTTEAFF. For the CDR3, the DNA is TGTGCCAGCAGCCCTCACGTTGGGGGGACCACTGAAGCTTTCTTT. This chain joins TRBV9 and TRBJ1-1, with D possibly matching TRBD1 (5 bases). Trimming pared 4 bases from V and 4 bases from J, leaving 17 bases between. Germline CDR1 reads SGDLS; CDR2 reads YYNGEE. The CDR3 is made up of 15 amino acids.

For this clonotype: Because it lacks the conserved phenylalanine or tryptophan at the end, this CDR3 is likely a read error. This rearrangement joins TRBV9 to TRBJ2-4; no reliable D call. Matching the DNA end better, TRBJ2-7 makes the J call doubtful. CDR1 is SGDLS and CDR2 is YYNGEE in the germline V gene. The CDR3 is made up of 14 amino acids. CDR3 bases: TGTGCCAGCAGCGTGACCCCGTCGTCCTACGAGCAGTACTGC. The encoded protein is CASSVTPSSYEQYC.

V and J are TRBV12-3 or TRBV12-4 and TRBJ2-1, with 12 bases aligning to TRBD2. V was pared by 4 bases and J by 15 bases, with 10 bases of the junction left unmatched. CDR3 length: 14 residues. The CDR3 DNA sequence: TGTGCCAGCAGTTCCGGGACTAGCGGGTTCCAGAGGTTCTTC. It yields the protein CASSSGTSGFQRFF.

This clonotype was seen many times. The J gene is TRBJ1-2, the V gene TRBV10-3; no clear D. The germline gives CDR1 ENHRY, CDR2 SYGVKD. Between the trimmed V and J ends, which lost 11 bases and 6 bases, there was a span of 13 bases. The CDR3 extends over 11 amino acids. The CDR3 nucleotides read TGTGCCGCCGGAGGCGAAAATGGCTACACCTTC. Translation: CAAGGENGYTF.

Notes on this clonotype: This may be a read error: a much more frequent sequence differs by one nucleotide. The CDR3 nucleotides read TGTGCCAGCAGCGGCAGGGGGCGCGGAGAGACCCAGTACTTC. Translation: CASSGRGRGETQYF. The V and J genes are TRBV9 and TRBJ2-5; 8 bases are a match to TRBD1. The CDR3 is 14 amino acids. The junction had 5 bases not matched to a gene; V was cut back by 3 bases and J by 4 bases. Germline V gene lookup returns CDR1 SGDLS and CDR2 YYNGEE. Together with reference TRBV9 and TRBJ2-5, the CDR3 gives the full variable domain: DSGVTQTPKHLITATGQRVTLRCSPRSGDLSVYWYQQSLDQGLQFLIQYYNGEERAKGNILERFSAQQFPDLHSELNLSSLELGDSALYFCASSGRGRGETQYFGPGTRLLVL.

As for this clonotype: A junction boundary mismatches the germline segment, possibly from a read error. CDR3 DNA sequence: TGTGCCAGCAGTGTGGACTCGAGCACAGATACGCGGTATTTT. Translation gives CASSVDSSTDTRYF. The rearrangement uses TRBV2 and TRBJ2-3, with a weak D call TRBD2 (5 bases). The CDR3 runs to 14 residues. Per germline, CDR1 SNHLY and CDR2 FYNNEI.

This clonotype was observed many times. CDR3 sequence (DNA): TGTGCCAGCAGCCAAGAGGAGACAGTATACTCCTACGAGCAGTACTTC. It specifies CASSQEETVYSYEQYF. V gene TRBV4-2 combines with J gene TRBJ2-7; maybe TRBD1 (5 bases). The V gene lost 0 bases and the J gene lost 0 bases, with 12 bases spanning the gap. This CDR3 has 16 amino acids. Per the germline V gene, CDR1 is LGHNA and CDR2 is YNFKEQ.

This chain uses TRBV24-1 with TRBJ1-2; maybe TRBD1 (6 bases). This CDR3 contains 14 residues. V was cut by 9 bases and J by 5 bases, with 18 bases left in between. Germline CDR1 and CDR2: KGHDR and SFDVKD. CDR3 in amino acids: CATGGNGGRYGYTF. DNA for the CDR3: TGTGCCACCGGAGGAAACGGGGGCAGGTATGGCTACACCTTC.

This clonotype showed up many times. The genes are TRBV15 and TRBJ2-5; D not certain. This CDR3 has 15 amino acids. CDR1 is LNHNV, CDR2 YYDKDF, per germline (reference sequence). V gave up 4 bases and J gave up 0 bases, with 12 bases separating them. The CDR3: CATSKRSAYQETQYF. CDR3 sequence (DNA): TGTGCCACCAGCAAGAGGTCCGCCTACCAAGAGACCCAGTACTTC. Filled out from reference TRBV15 and TRBJ2-5, the complete variable domain reads DAMVIQNPRYQVTQFGKPVTLSCSQTLNHNVMYWYQQKSSQAPKLLFHYYDKDFNNEADTPDNFQSRRPNTSFCFLDIRSPGLGDTAMYLCATSKRSAYQETQYFGPGTRLLVL.

This clonotype was counted many times. The genes are TRBV20-1 and TRBJ2-1; 7 positions agree with TRBD2. Looked up from germline, CDR1 is DFQATT and CDR2 is SNEGSKA (reference sequence). V shed 4 bases and J 8 bases; nucleotides not matched to a gene: 2. The CDR3 has 11 amino acids. CDR3 residues: CSAIRGDEQFF. CDR3 bases: TGCAGTGCTATCCGGGGGGATGAGCAGTTCTTC.